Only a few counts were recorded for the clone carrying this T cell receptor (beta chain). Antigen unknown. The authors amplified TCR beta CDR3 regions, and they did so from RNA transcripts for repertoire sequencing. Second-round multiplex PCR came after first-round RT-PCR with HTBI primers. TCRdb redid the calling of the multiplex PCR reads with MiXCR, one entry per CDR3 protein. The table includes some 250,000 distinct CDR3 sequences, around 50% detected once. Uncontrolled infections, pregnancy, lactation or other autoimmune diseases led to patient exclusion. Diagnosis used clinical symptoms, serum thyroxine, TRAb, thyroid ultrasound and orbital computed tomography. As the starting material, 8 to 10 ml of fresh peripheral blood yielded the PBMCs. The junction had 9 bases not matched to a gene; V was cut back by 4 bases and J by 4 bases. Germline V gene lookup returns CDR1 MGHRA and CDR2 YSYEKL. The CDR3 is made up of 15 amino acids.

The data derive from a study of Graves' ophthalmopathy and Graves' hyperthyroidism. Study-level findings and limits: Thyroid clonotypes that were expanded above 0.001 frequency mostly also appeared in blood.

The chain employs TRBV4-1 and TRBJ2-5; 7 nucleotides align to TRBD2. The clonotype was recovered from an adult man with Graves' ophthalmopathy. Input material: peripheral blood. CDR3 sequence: CASSPRPGGGETQYF. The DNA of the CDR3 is TGCGCCAGCAGCCCTCGGCCGGGGGGAGGAGAGACCCAGTACTTC.